These T cell receptor beta chains were read from a single sample in a study of radiation and T cells in renal cell carcinoma. The table came from immunoSEQ multiplex PCR; TCRdb's copy has only in-frame clones and leaves some out. The profile covers about 130,000 clones, with 88% appearing a single time and over 4.5% taken by the ten largest. Sequenced here: blood, sampled from a patient whose treatment included radiotherapy and nephrectomy. The receptors here all came from a woman in her 70s with renal cell carcinoma. The CDR3 runs from the conserved cysteine through the conserved F or W.

>TRBJ1-5|TRBV28
CASSLPGQGQPQHF
>TRBJ1-4|TRBV6-5
CASSPWGLGEKLFF
>TRBJ1-2|TRBV5-4
CASTVQGLYGYTF
>TRBJ2-1|TRBV28
CASGGRTGYNEQFF
>TRBJ1-3|TRBV5-1
CASSLGPVGTGNTIYF
>TRBJ2-1|TRBV5-1
CASSLGNPTYWQFF
>TRBJ1-2|TRBV6-6
CASRTGQDGYTF
>TRBJ2-3|TRBV5-1
CASRVEGSTDTQYF
>TRBJ1-5|TRBV2
CASSDRAGQPQHF
>TRBJ2-7|TRBV28
CASSSLPRTGLYSYEQYF
>TRBJ1-2|TRBV19
CASSIGSDRGNYGYTF
>TRBJ1-1|TRBV7-2
CASSLKGPGATMNTEAFF
>TRBJ2-2|TRBV6-4
CASSLAPGQGRTGELFF
>TRBJ1-6|TRBV14
CASSSAGGGSPLHF
>TRBJ2-1|TRBV10-3
CATRGDNEQFF
>TRBJ2-1|TRBV7-2
CASRRDRGRSNEQFF
>TRBJ1-2|TRBV2
CASSGDRAGVYGYTF
>TRBJ1-1|TRBV2
CASSRPQEHEAFF
>TRBJ2-6|TRBV2
CASSGLRAGANVLTF
>TRBJ2-3|TRBV5-1
CASSLGRGGLNTDTQYF